These 10 T cell receptor beta chains originate from one sample sequenced in a study of T cell responses to AZD1222 COVID-19 vaccine. Using immunoSEQ multiplex PCR, the repertoire was profiled, and TCRdb retains in-frame clones only, with some absent. The sample has about 130,000 clones, 93% seen once. Sequencing was performed on peripheral blood, taken on day 0 of AZD1222 vaccination. The receptors were gathered from an adult in good health.

V gene TRBV29-1 combines with J gene TRBJ2-5, with D possibly matching TRBD1 (6 bases). This CDR3 contains 13 residues. V gave up 0 bases and J gave up 4 bases, with 9 bases separating them. Germline assignment: CDR1 SQVTM and CDR2 ANQGSEA. The CDR3 nucleotides read TGCAGCGTTGAAGAAGCCAGGGGAGAGACCCAGTACTTC. Its translation: CSVEEARGETQYF.

The chain uses TRBV7-8 and TRBJ2-3; possibly TRBD1 for D (6 bases). The V end was cut by 5 bases, the J end by 3 bases, with 18 bases between. The CDR3 is made up of 16 amino acids. CDR1 and CDR2 from the germline V gene are SGHVS and FQNEAQ. CDR3 loop: CASSPPQGKNTDTQYF. CDR3 sequence (DNA): TGTGCCAGCAGCCCCCCACAGGGAAAGAATACAGATACGCAGTATTTT.

In this sample, this clone turned up once. The chain couples TRBV30 to TRBJ2-6; D remains unclear. Germline V gives CDR1 GTSNPN, CDR2 SVGIG (reference sequence). Trimming removed 6 bases from V and 2 bases from J, with 14 bases in between. The CDR3 is 15 residues long. The CDR3 region is CACVALGTGANVLTF. The DNA of the CDR3 is TGTGCCTGTGTCGCTCTCGGAACTGGGGCCAACGTCCTGACTTTC. The full variable domain, rest sourced from reference TRBV30 and TRBJ2-6, is SQTIHQWPATLVQPVGSPLSLECTVEGTSNPNLYWYRQAAGRGLQLLFYSVGIGQISSEVPQNLSASRPQDRQFILSSKKLLLSDSGFYLCACVALGTGANVLTFGAGSRLTVL.

CDR3 nucleotide sequence: TGTGCCAGCAGTTTGACAGGGGGGTCTTCACCCCTCCACTTT. As protein: CASSLTGGSSPLHF. This chain connects TRBV6-5 to TRBJ1-6, with 9 bases matching TRBD1. V gave up 4 bases and J gave up 9 bases; unmatched junction bases: 4. Germline assignment: CDR1 MNHEY and CDR2 SVGAGI. The CDR3 covers 14 residues.

The V gene is TRBV4-1, the J gene TRBJ2-2, with TRBD2 as a possible D gene (5 bases). The CDR3 contains 17 residues. Germline CDR1 is MGHRA and CDR2 is YSYEKL. V lost 5 bases and J 6 bases, leaving 22 bases between the germline ends. The CDR3 DNA follows: TGCGCCAGCAGCTTATGGCCCAGATCCGGGATCGCCGGGGAGCTGTTTTTT. It encodes CASSLWPRSGIAGELFF.

A single count supports this clone. An end of the junction differs from the germline gene, which may be a read error. This sequence joins TRBV27 and TRBJ2-4, with 9 bases fitting TRBD1. The CDR3 consists of 14 residues. CDR1 and CDR2 from the germline V gene are MNHEY and SMNVEV (reference sequence). As DNA, the CDR3 is TGTGCCAGCAGTTTATCGGGACAGGGAGACCCTTCCCACTTC. Protein sequence: CASSLSGQGDPSHF.

In this sample, this clone turned up a few times. This chain connects TRBV29-1 to TRBJ1-2; 7 bases match TRBD1. Trimming cost V 6 bases and J 7 bases; bases outside gene matches: 8. The V gene's germline CDR1 is SQVTM and CDR2 ANQGSEA. CDR3 size: 12 residues. The CDR3 spells CSVDRVKGGYTF. In DNA form, the CDR3 reads TGCAGCGTCGACAGGGTGAAGGGTGGCTACACCTTC.

The chain uses TRBV9 and TRBJ2-5, with 7 bases aligning to TRBD2. J was trimmed by 4 bases and V by 4 bases; bases with no gene match: 7. CDR3 length: 14 amino acids. Germline CDR1 reads SGDLS; CDR2 reads YYNGEE. The CDR3 DNA sequence: TGTGCCAGCAGCCCCAGGACTAGAGCAGAGACCCAGTACTTC. Translation gives CASSPRTRAETQYF.

The genes are TRBV7-3 and TRBJ2-5; a weak D match, TRBD1 (6 bases). V was pared by 5 bases and J by 2 bases, with 15 bases between. Germline loops: CDR1 SGHTA, CDR2 FQGTGA. The CDR3 is 15 residues long. DNA for the CDR3: TGTGCCAGCAGCCCGGGACAAACCTTTCAAGAGACCCAGTACTTC. Translating gives CASSPGQTFQETQYF.

This chain joins TRBV2 and TRBJ2-1; 14 nucleotides agree with TRBD2. Losses at the gene ends were 3 bases for V and 7 bases for J; bases not matched to a gene: 5. CDR1 is SNHLY, CDR2 FYNNEI, per germline. There are 16 residues in the CDR3. CDR3 nucleotide sequence: TGTGCCAGCAGTGAGGCGGGACTAGCGGGAGCGAATGAGCAGTTCTTC. Encoded protein: CASSEAGLAGANEQFF.